Here is one T cell receptor beta chain with its context. These data originate in a study of blood T cell repertoires in COVID-19. Background on the study: COVID-19 samples from acute and convalescent phases originated in the United States, Italy and Spain.

Using immunoSEQ multiplex PCR, the repertoire was profiled, and TCRdb retains in-frame clones only, with some absent. The sample gives 250,000 or so clones, 85% to 90% of which show up once; approximately 2.5% is in the top ten. Germline trimming cut 1 base from V and 4 bases from J; bases unmatched to any gene: 5. Germline lookup yields CDR1 SEHNR and CDR2 FQNEAQ (reference sequence). This CDR3 contains 17 residues. Material for sequencing was peripheral blood. The TCR was taken from a young man with COVID-19, enrolled during active disease. This chain links TRBV7-9 with TRBJ2-1; 12 bases are shared with TRBD2. The CDR3 spells CASSLGTLAGGYNEQFF. CDR3 nucleotides: TGTGCCAGCAGCTTAGGGACCCTAGCGGGGGGGTACAATGAGCAGTTCTTC.